This TCR beta chain stems from a study of blood T cells in healthy people across ages. Findings and caveats of the study: Calculation of diversity from one million T cells yielded estimates considered to be underestimates.

Isolation yielded PBMCs, at least 6 million per sample, in every case. Germline loops: CDR1 SNHLY, CDR2 FYNNEI. V was cut by 8 bases and J by 3 bases, with 10 bases left in between. The CDR3 extends over 12 amino acids. As regards this clonotype: The antigen remains undetermined.

Together with a sample-barcoded 5' primer, a J-beta primer mix was included in a second PCR lasting about 7 to 11 cycles. TCRdb used MiXCR to reprocess the 5' RACE reads, holding one entry per CDR3 protein. The sample carries about 1.5 million distinct CDR3 sequences, less than 45% recorded once. The clonotype comes from a woman aged 18-30 years in good health. The chain combines TRBV2 with TRBJ1-2, with D maybe TRBD1 (5 bases). The sample taken for sequencing was blood. The CDR3 loop reads CASQLGDYGYTF. The CDR3 DNA reads as TGTGCCAGCCAGCTAGGGGACTATGGCTACACCTTC.